This passage covers 17 T cell receptor beta chains from one sample sequenced in a study of blood T cell repertoires in COVID-19. Sequencing was performed with immunoSEQ multiplex PCR; in TCRdb, only in-frame clones are kept and a portion is missing. The sample lists about 37,000 clones; about nine tenths were seen once. Source material: peripheral blood. The receptors here all came from a human donor in a cohort sampled during active COVID-19.

The chain joins TRBV30 to TRBJ2-1, with D possibly TRBD1 on 6 matching bases. This CDR3 spans 12 amino acids. The V gene lost 5 bases and the J gene lost 3 bases, with 8 bases spanning the gap. Germline V gene sequence: CDR1 GTSNPN, CDR2 SVGIG (reference sequence). This chain's CDR3 is CAWLDSYNEQFF. In nucleotides, the CDR3 is TGTGCCTGGCTGGACAGCTACAATGAGCAGTTCTTC.

The chain links TRBV7-2 to TRBJ2-7; D call uncertain. The CDR3 covers 13 residues. V was shortened by 0 bases and J by 3 bases, with 6 bases between the two germline ends. CDR1 is SGHTA and CDR2 is FQGNSA in the germline V gene. Written as DNA, the CDR3 is TGTGCCAGCAGCTTAGCGGTCAGCTACGAGCAGTACTTC. Encoded protein: CASSLAVSYEQYF.

V and J are TRBV29-1 and TRBJ2-4, with D maybe TRBD2 (6 bases). With 5 bases removed from V and 5 bases from J, the gap between germline ends came to 19 bases. This CDR3 is built from 15 residues. Germline loops: CDR1 SQVTM, CDR2 ANQGSEA. The CDR3, as DNA: TGCAGCGTTTTTGAGGCCCCGGGGGAAGAAAACATTCAGTACTTC. Residues: CSVFEAPGEENIQYF.

This chain connects TRBV6-5 to TRBJ1-2; D unresolved. The germline CDR1 and CDR2 sequences are MNHEY and SVGAGI. Between the trimmed V and J ends, which lost 2 bases and 4 bases, there was a span of 14 bases. The CDR3 has 15 residues. The CDR3 sequence: CASSYAPQAGYGYTF. DNA for the CDR3: TGTGCCAGCAGTTACGCCCCGCAGGCTGGCTATGGCTACACCTTC.

The chain has TRBV5-6 and TRBJ2-7; 9 positions match TRBD1. Trimming removed 4 bases from V and 11 bases from J; junction bases left unmatched: 7. Germline V lookup: CDR1 SGHDT, CDR2 YYEEEE. The CDR3 is 12 residues long. CDR3: CASSRHRDREYF. The CDR3 nucleotides are TGTGCCAGCAGCCGCCACCGGGACAGGGAGTACTTC.

V and J are TRBV5-6 and TRBJ2-3; D might be TRBD1 (5 bases). Germline lookup yields CDR1 SGHDT and CDR2 YYEEEE. The CDR3 sequence is 14 residues long. The V and J ends lost 0 bases and 4 bases respectively, with 9 bases between them. For the CDR3, the DNA is TGTGCCAGCAGCTTGGGTGGCAGGGCAGATACGCAGTATTTT. It codes for CASSLGGRADTQYF.

The chain combines TRBV6-5 with TRBJ2-1, with TRBD2 matching over 9 bases. V was clipped by 2 bases and J by 8 bases; unmatched bases: 4. Germline V gene sequence: CDR1 MNHEY, CDR2 SVGAGI. The CDR3 runs to 14 residues. The CDR3 protein is CASSYGGGGYEQFF. The CDR3 DNA reads as TGTGCCAGCAGTTACGGCGGGGGGGGCTATGAGCAGTTCTTC.

The V and J genes are TRBV5-1 and TRBJ1-6; TRBD1 aligns across 9 bases. The CDR3 is made up of 15 amino acids. Unmatched junction bases numbered 8, after V lost 4 bases and J lost 9 bases. Germline-derived CDR1 and CDR2 are SGHRS and YFSETQ. The DNA for the CDR3 is TGCGCCAGCAGCCTTGCCGGGACAGGGAGTTCACCCCTCCACTTT. It is translated as CASSLAGTGSSPLHF.

This clone was recorded once. The rearrangement joins TRBV7-9 to TRBJ2-7; 7 positions agree with TRBD2. The CDR3 length is 16 residues. Germline CDR1 is SEHNR and CDR2 is FQNEAQ (reference sequence). The junction had 10 bases not matched to a gene; V was cut back by 5 bases and J by 0 bases. CDR3 loop: CASSRGGSKSSYEQYF. The CDR3 DNA follows: TGTGCCAGCAGCCGCGGGGGTTCCAAGAGCTCCTACGAGCAGTACTTC.

The CDR3 bases are TGTGCCAGCAGCCCATGGACAAGCCTCGAGCAGTACTTC. Its translation: CASSPWTSLEQYF. V and J are TRBV7-9 and TRBJ2-7; a possible D gene is TRBD1 (5 bases). V was trimmed by 5 bases and J by 6 bases, leaving 14 bases between them. Germline CDR1 is SEHNR and CDR2 is FQNEAQ (reference sequence). The CDR3 length is 13 residues.

This clone was seen once. This chain joins TRBV9 and TRBJ2-7, with 10 bases identical to TRBD1. Germline V gene data show CDR1 as SGDLS and CDR2 as YYNGEE. CDR3 length equals 15 residues. J lost 6 bases, V lost 4 bases, and 10 bases had no gene match. The CDR3 protein is CASSPRDRGLSEQYF. CDR3 nucleotide sequence: TGTGCCAGCAGCCCCCGGGACAGGGGTCTCTCCGAGCAGTACTTC.

This sequence joins TRBV7-9 and TRBJ1-5; D gene uncertain. The CDR3 is made up of 14 amino acids. Germline V gives CDR1 SEHNR, CDR2 FQNEAQ (reference sequence). The ends were cut back, 1 base at V and 1 base at J, with 5 bases in the middle. The CDR3 loop is CASSLGASNQPQHF. DNA for the CDR3: TGTGCCAGCAGCTTAGGGGCCAGCAATCAGCCCCAGCATTTT.

The chain is built from TRBV28 and TRBJ2-1; TRBD2 agrees at 10 bases. The CDR3 loop spans 15 amino acids. Trimming removed 6 bases from V and 6 bases from J; junction bases left unmatched: 8. From germline, CDR1 is MDHEN and CDR2 SYDVKM. CDR3 residues: CASSGSGRLRNEQFF. In DNA form, the CDR3 reads TGTGCCAGCAGCGGTAGCGGGAGGCTTCGCAATGAGCAGTTCTTC.

J is TRBJ2-3 and V is TRBV24-1; D gene ambiguous. Trimming took 4 bases from V and 8 from J, leaving 9 bases between them. CDR1 and CDR2 from the germline V gene are KGHDR and SFDVKD. The CDR3 has 12 residues. The CDR3 DNA reads TGTGCCACCAGTGACCTACTGCCTACGCAGTATTTT. It translates to CATSDLLPTQYF.

V usage is TRBV2 and J usage is TRBJ2-2; 9 bases agree with TRBD1. The ends lost 5 bases at V and 6 bases at J; junction bases unmatched: 7. CDR3 length: 15 amino acids. Germline loops: CDR1 SNHLY, CDR2 FYNNEI. The CDR3 reads CASSHRTGVAGELFF. The DNA of the CDR3 is TGTGCCAGCAGTCACCGGACAGGGGTGGCCGGGGAGCTGTTTTTT.

V gene TRBV7-7 combines with J gene TRBJ2-7; D is uncertain. Germline V gene sequence: CDR1 SSHAT, CDR2 FNYEAQ (reference sequence). The V and J ends lost 4 bases and 6 bases respectively, with 13 bases between them. The CDR3 sequence is 13 residues long. The CDR3 DNA reads TGTGCCAGCAGCTGGGCCTTGGGCCGCGAGCAGTACTTC. Its protein is CASSWALGREQYF. Complete variable domain (other parts from reference TRBV7-7 and TRBJ2-7): GAGVSQSPRYKVTKRGQDVTLRCDPISSHATLYWYQQALGQGPEFLTYFNYEAQPDKSGLPSDRFSAERPEGSISTLTIQRTEQRDSAMYRCASSWALGREQYFGPGTRLTVT.

This clone was observed a handful of times. The chain links TRBV10-1 to TRBJ2-7; 8 bases align to TRBD1. From germline, CDR1 is WNHNN and CDR2 SYGVQD (reference sequence). With 6 bases clipped from V and 9 bases from J, the junction kept 13 bases outside the gene matches. The CDR3 length is 14 residues. The CDR3 DNA follows: TGCGCCAGCAGCGCAGGGGGCGACCTGGTGGGGCAGTACTTC. Translating it yields CASSAGGDLVGQYF.